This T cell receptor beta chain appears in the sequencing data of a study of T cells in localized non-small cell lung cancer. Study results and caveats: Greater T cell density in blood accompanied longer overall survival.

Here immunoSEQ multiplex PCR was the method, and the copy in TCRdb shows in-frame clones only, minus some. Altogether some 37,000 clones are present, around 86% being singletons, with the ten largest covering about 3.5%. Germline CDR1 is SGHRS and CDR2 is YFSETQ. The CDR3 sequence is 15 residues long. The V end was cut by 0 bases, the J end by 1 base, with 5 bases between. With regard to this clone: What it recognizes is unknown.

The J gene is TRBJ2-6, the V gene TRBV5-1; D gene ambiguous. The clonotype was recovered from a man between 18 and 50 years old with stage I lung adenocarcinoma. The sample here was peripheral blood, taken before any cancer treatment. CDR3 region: CASSLEVSGANVLTF. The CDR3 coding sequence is TGCGCCAGCAGCTTGGAGGTTTCTGGGGCCAACGTCCTGACTTTC.